The TCR beta chain described here comes from a study of blood T cell repertoires in COVID-19. Study context: Samples of COVID-19 (acute and convalescent) were obtained from the United States, Italy and Spain. From T cells, B-cell-depleted T cells, or PBMCs came the material, which was cDNA or gDNA.

In the original workflow: Amplification from reference gene primers served as the basis for estimated nucleated cell counts. Sequencing used immunoSEQ multiplex PCR; TCRdb keeps in-frame clones, though not all of them. That table furnishes V, J and clone size, whereas the DNA furnished D and trimming. The table has 95,000 to 150,000 clones, 85% to 90% seen once. The sequenced sample consisted of peripheral blood. The sequence came from a human donor in a cohort sampled during active COVID-19.

The CDR3 loop is CASSERGSKGETQYF. The CDR3 region has the DNA TGTGCCAGCAGTGAAAGGGGATCCAAGGGAGAGACCCAGTACTTC. The chain combines TRBV6-1 with TRBJ2-5; D is possibly TRBD1 (5 bases). The V gene's germline CDR1 is MNHNS and CDR2 SASEGT. The V and J ends lost 2 bases and 4 bases respectively, with 14 bases between them. This CDR3 has 15 residues.